This T cell receptor (beta chain) was captured in a study of beta chain features in type 1 diabetes. Study-wide context: Examined across all samples were roughly 110,000,000 sorted cells.

Points from the study as a whole: A potential PCR bias toward shorter templates would be equal in patient and control samples. Compared with healthy donors, patients appeared to share more similar naive, central memory and regulatory TCRB repertoires. Shortening that was moderate but significant affected the TCRB CDR3s of Type 1 diabetes patients in all four CD4+ subsets. Insertions were fewer and deletions more numerous at VDJ junctions in type 1 diabetes patients.

All of the isolated RNA was reverse transcribed, so expressed TCRB transcripts were sequenced. The assay was immunoSEQ multiplex PCR, and TCRdb's table has in-frame clones only and misses some. The sample has hundreds of thousands of clones; roughly an eighth are singletons. In this sample, this clone turned up a few times. The target antigen is unknown. The CDR3 consists of 14 residues. Trimming left V 3 bases short and J 7 bases short, with 13 bases between. Germline CDR1 reads SGHDN; CDR2 reads FVKESK. The receptor's source is a man younger than 30 with type 1 diabetes. Sequencing input: naive CD4+ T cells from blood. This rearrangement joins TRBV14 to TRBJ1-5; D may be TRBD1 (6 bases). CDR3 sequence: CASSHSARGQPQHF. The CDR3 DNA follows: TGTGCCAGCAGCCATAGTGCCAGGGGACAGCCCCAGCATTTT.